One sample yielded the 18 T cell receptor beta chains listed below, sequenced in a study of tumor-infiltrating lymphocytes in localized non-small cell lung cancer. The method was immunoSEQ multiplex PCR; TCRdb's version includes in-frame clones alone and lacks a portion of them. In the table there are 13,000 to 15,000 clones, 75% to 85% of which are singletons. Input material: lung tumor tissue. All receptors come from a human donor with non-small cell lung cancer.

This clone has a single count. The chain joins TRBV9 to TRBJ2-7, with 7 bases fitting TRBD2. V shed 4 bases and J 2 bases; nucleotides not matched to a gene: 9. Germline V gene data show CDR1 as SGDLS and CDR2 as YYNGEE. The CDR3 spans 15 residues. The CDR3 coding sequence is TGTGCCAGCAGCAAGCAACCGGGACTAACCTACGAGCAGTACTTC. This translates into CASSKQPGLTYEQYF.

There are a few counts of this clone. The V gene is TRBV7-6, the J gene TRBJ2-7, with 12 bases fitting TRBD1. With V trimmed by 5 bases and J by 4 bases, 3 bases remained unmatched. CDR1 and CDR2 (germline): SGHVS, FNYEAQ. This CDR3 has 14 amino acids. The CDR3 region has the DNA TGTGCCAGCAGCCCGGGACAGGGGGCTTACGAGCAGTACTTC. Protein product: CASSPGQGAYEQYF.

The V call is TRBV29-1, the J call TRBJ1-1; 7 bases fit TRBD1. In germline, CDR1 is SQVTM, CDR2 ANQGSEA. The CDR3 spans 13 residues. V shed 5 bases and J 1 base; nucleotides not matched to a gene: 4. CDR3 region: CSVSRQGNTEAFF. The CDR3 region has the DNA TGCAGCGTTTCAAGACAGGGGAACACTGAAGCTTTCTTT.

The rearrangement uses TRBV5-5 and TRBJ2-1; TRBD2 aligns across 7 bases. This CDR3 region has 14 residues. With V trimmed by 0 bases and J by 10 bases, 7 bases remained unmatched. Looked up from germline, CDR1 is SGHKS and CDR2 is YYEKEE (reference sequence). CDR3 in DNA: TGTGCCAGCAGCTTGGATTCGACTAGCAACGAGCAGTTCTTC. Protein product: CASSLDSTSNEQFF. Combining the CDR3 with reference TRBV5-5 and TRBJ2-1 gives the whole variable domain DAGVTQSPTHLIKTRGQQVTLRCSPISGHKSVSWYQQVLGQGPQFIFQYYEKEERGRGNFPDRFSARQFPNYSSELNVNALLLGDSALYLCASSLDSTSNEQFFGPGTRLTVL.

This sequence joins TRBV28 and TRBJ1-2; TRBD1 is a possible D gene (6 bases). The V end was cut by 5 bases, the J end by 4 bases, with 14 bases between. CDR1 and CDR2 from the germline V gene are MDHEN and SYDVKM. This CDR3 is built from 14 residues. This CDR3 reads CASSPGGRFYGYTF. CDR3 bases: TGTGCCAGCAGTCCCGGGGGCAGATTCTATGGCTACACCTTC.

This clone was observed a single time. V gene TRBV11-3 combines with J gene TRBJ2-7; D call uncertain. There are 12 residues in the CDR3. Germline V lookup: CDR1 SGHNT, CDR2 YENEEA. Trimming took 0 bases from V and 6 from J, leaving 6 bases between them. The CDR3 is CASSLEGGEQYF. In DNA, the CDR3 is TGTGCCAGCAGCTTAGAAGGCGGCGAGCAGTACTTC.

This clone was detected a few times. This chain links TRBV30 with TRBJ1-4; no firm D call. Between the trimmed V and J ends, which lost 7 bases and 8 bases, there was a span of 11 bases. Per the germline V gene, CDR1 is GTSNPN and CDR2 is SVGIG (reference sequence). CDR3 length equals 11 residues. The CDR3 is CAYPQGEKLFF. The CDR3 DNA reads TGTGCCTACCCTCAAGGGGAAAAACTGTTTTTT.

This chain uses TRBV9 with TRBJ2-5; D unclear. The CDR3 runs to 13 residues. Germline assignment: CDR1 SGDLS and CDR2 YYNGEE. V was clipped by 0 bases and J by 1 base, with 4 bases between them. CDR3 sequence: CASSVGLQETQYF. As DNA, the CDR3 is TGTGCCAGCAGCGTAGGTCTCCAAGAGACCCAGTACTTC.

This clone came up once. V is TRBV7-9 and J is TRBJ2-5; D not certain. The CDR3 extends over 11 amino acids. The V end lost 3 bases, the J end lost 5 bases, and 4 bases lay between the germline ends. Germline-derived CDR1 and CDR2 are SEHNR and FQNEAQ (reference sequence). The CDR3 loop is CASSFLETQYF. CDR3 DNA: TGTGCCAGCAGCTTCCTGGAGACCCAGTACTTC.

This clone counts as medium-sized. The chain recombines TRBV11-3 with TRBJ2-1; D possibly corresponds to TRBD2 (5 bases). The CDR3 has 12 residues. Germline CDR1 SGHNT, CDR2 YENEEA. The germline V and J ends were trimmed by 0 bases and 12 bases, with 9 bases remaining between them. The CDR3 spells CASSLDPGRQFF. CDR3 sequence (DNA): TGTGCCAGCAGCTTAGACCCGGGGAGGCAGTTCTTC.

This sequence joins TRBV5-6 and TRBJ2-5; D may be TRBD1 or TRBD2 (5 bases each). Germline V CDR1 and CDR2: SGHDT, YYEEEE. The CDR3 has 14 amino acids. The germline V and J ends were trimmed by 0 bases and 9 bases, with 15 bases remaining between them. The CDR3 loop is CASSLVGAQGAQYF. The DNA of the CDR3 is TGTGCCAGCAGCTTGGTTGGGGCTCAGGGAGCCCAGTACTTC.

V gene TRBV29-1 combines with J gene TRBJ2-1; weak D call: TRBD2 (5 bases). This CDR3 comprises 15 residues. The V gene lost 3 bases and the J gene lost 8 bases, with 20 bases spanning the gap. Germline assignment: CDR1 SQVTM and CDR2 ANQGSEA. The CDR3 nucleotides read TGCAGCGTTGAGGGAGTATCGACCAGCGGAGATGAGCAGTTCTTC. Residues: CSVEGVSTSGDEQFF.

The chain carries TRBV4-2 and TRBJ1-2; 8 nucleotides line up with TRBD1. Germline V gene lookup returns CDR1 LGHNA and CDR2 YNFKEQ. After removal of 1 base from V and 5 bases from J, the junction contained 6 bases not matched to a gene. The CDR3 is 15 amino acids. DNA of the CDR3: TGTGCCAGCAGCCAAGGGACAGGGCCTTCATATGGCTACACCTTC. Translation gives CASSQGTGPSYGYTF.

The rearrangement links TRBV19 to TRBJ2-6; 7 bases align to TRBD2. Trimming cost V 4 bases and J 6 bases; bases outside gene matches: 6. Germline V lookup: CDR1 LNHDA, CDR2 SQIVND (reference sequence). This CDR3 spans 15 amino acids. This chain's CDR3 is CASSRTSVAANVLTF. CDR3 in DNA: TGTGCCAGTAGTAGGACTAGTGTAGCGGCCAACGTCCTGACTTTC.

This clone was detected once. J is TRBJ2-1 and V is TRBV6-4; D not certain. Trimming took off 3 bases at V and 5 bases at J, with 11 bases between the two ends. Germline V gene data show CDR1 as MRHNA and CDR2 as SNTAGT. The CDR3 covers 14 residues. As DNA, the CDR3 is TGTGCCAGCAGTGATTCTTTGGTGAACAATGAGCAGTTCTTC. Translating it yields CASSDSLVNNEQFF.

The rearrangement joins TRBV13 to TRBJ1-5; D is ambiguous. This CDR3 spans 14 amino acids. Trimming took 2 bases from V and 4 from J, leaving 9 bases between them. Germline values: CDR1 PRHDT, CDR2 FYEKMQ (reference sequence). The CDR3 bases are TGTGCCAGCAGCTTAAATGGGAGGAATCAGCCCCAGCATTTT. Protein sequence: CASSLNGRNQPQHF.

The chain combines TRBV7-7 with TRBJ2-2; D unresolved. V lost 1 base and J 5 bases, leaving 11 bases between the germline ends. The CDR3 is 15 amino acids. Germline CDR1 SSHAT, CDR2 FNYEAQ (reference sequence). The CDR3 loop reads CASSLVGFGTGELFF. CDR3 in DNA: TGTGCCAGCAGCTTAGTTGGGTTTGGAACCGGGGAGCTGTTTTTT. Full variable domain (missing parts from reference TRBV7-7 and TRBJ2-2): GAGVSQSPRYKVTKRGQDVTLRCDPISSHATLYWYQQALGQGPEFLTYFNYEAQPDKSGLPSDRFSAERPEGSISTLTIQRTEQRDSAMYRCASSLVGFGTGELFFGEGSRLTVL.

The V call is TRBV2, the J call TRBJ1-1; D is unclear. In germline, CDR1 is SNHLY, CDR2 FYNNEI. The CDR3 consists of 14 residues. Trimming left V 4 bases short and J 1 base short, with 10 bases between. For the CDR3, the DNA is TGTGCCAGCAGTGTGGGCTGGAGGAACACTGAAGCTTTCTTT. This gives the protein CASSVGWRNTEAFF.